The 26 T cell receptor beta chains below all came from one sample that was sequenced in a study of regulatory T cells in long-lasting Graves disease. Documented time point: persistent/refractory GD, antithyroid drugs over 5 years with positive TRAb. The TCR library was made from RNA extracted from PBMCs. Sequencing libraries for TCR beta were prepared with iRepertoire HTBI primers and Arm-PCR of CDR3 regions. TCRdb re-derived calls from the multiplex PCR reads in MiXCR, one entry per CDR3 protein. The table records fewer than 400,000 distinct CDR3 sequences, around 21% of them present only once. Source: peripheral blood mononuclear cells (PBMCs), taken when the disease was refractory, from a patient treated with antithyroid drugs. Source of these receptors: a female donor with Graves disease.

This clonotype came up a few times. The V gene is TRBV7-3, the J gene TRBJ1-5; 9 nucleotides align to TRBD1. The germline CDR1 and CDR2 sequences are SGHTA and FQGTGA. V lost 5 bases to trimming and J lost 5 bases; unmatched junction nucleotides: 13. The CDR3 sequence is 17 residues long. CDR3 residues: CASSARPGQGTHQPQHF. In DNA form, the CDR3 reads TGTGCCAGCAGCGCAAGACCGGGACAGGGTACCCATCAGCCCCAGCATTTT.

This clonotype was detected once. The chain recombines TRBV18 with TRBJ2-1; TRBD1 aligns across 7 bases. The CDR3 length is 15 residues. Germline CDR1 KGHSH, CDR2 LQKENI. Unmatched junction bases numbered 7, after V lost 3 bases and J lost 5 bases. Here the CDR3 reads CASSPKDRTNNEQFF. The CDR3 coding sequence is TGTGCCAGCTCACCTAAGGACAGGACAAACAATGAGCAGTTCTTC.

This clonotype was observed a handful of times. One junction end disagrees with the germline gene, perhaps due to a read error. The chain couples TRBV6-1 to TRBJ2-6; TRBD2 might be the D (5 bases). The CDR3 has 16 residues. Germline loops: CDR1 MNHNS, CDR2 SASEGT. The CDR3 region is CANSDHGLSGANVLTF. CDR3 nucleotides: TGTGCCAACAGTGACCATGGACTCTCTGGGGCCAACGTCCTGACTTTC.

This clonotype has ten or more counts. This chain links TRBV15 with TRBJ2-7; D not resolved. The CDR3 consists of 12 residues. CDR1 LNHNV and CDR2 YYDKDF come from the germline V gene (reference sequence). With 5 bases removed from V and 6 bases from J, the gap between germline ends came to 11 bases. The CDR3 coding sequence is TGTGCCACCAGCCGCGACTTAGGCGAGCAGTACTTC. This gives the protein CATSRDLGEQYF.

The chain is built from TRBV19 and TRBJ2-5; D perhaps matches TRBD2 (6 bases). CDR1 and CDR2 (germline): LNHDA, SQIVND (reference sequence). The CDR3 runs to 15 residues. V was clipped by 5 bases and J by 7 bases, with 20 bases between them. CDR3 sequence (DNA): TGTGCCAGTAGTCCGCGGGAATCCGCCCGGGGGACCCAGTACTTC. This gives the protein CASSPRESARGTQYF. Full variable domain (outside the CDR3, taken from reference TRBV19 and TRBJ2-5): DGGITQSPKYLFRKEGQNVTLSCEQNLNHDAMYWYRQDPGQGLRLIYYSQIVNDFQKGDIAEGYSVSREKKESFPLTVTSAQKNPTAFYLCASSPRESARGTQYFGPGTRLLVL.

The genes are TRBV3-1 and TRBJ2-7, with D unresolved. Germline V CDR1 and CDR2: LGHDT, YNNKEL (reference sequence). With 1 base removed from V and 6 bases from J, the gap between germline ends came to 10 bases. The CDR3 totals 13 residues. The chain's CDR3 is CASSQARLTEQYF. The CDR3 DNA reads as TGTGCCAGCAGCCAAGCCAGGCTGACCGAGCAGTACTTC.

The chain recombines TRBV30 with TRBJ2-2; 7 bases fit TRBD1. Germline V gives CDR1 GTSNPN, CDR2 SVGIG (reference sequence). CDR3 length equals 15 residues. J gave up 4 bases and V 7 bases, and 12 bases lay outside the gene matches. In DNA, the CDR3 is TGTGCCTCCCTGCGGGCAGGGGGTCGCACCGGGGAGCTGTTTTTT. This gives the protein CASLRAGGRTGELFF.

This clonotype has a count of ten or more. V is TRBV6-1 and J is TRBJ2-7; TRBD2 agrees at 10 bases. The CDR3 runs 13 residues. Germline trimming cut 6 bases from V and 5 bases from J; bases unmatched to any gene: 4. The germline CDR1 and CDR2 sequences are MNHNS and SASEGT. CDR3 residues: CASRLLAGHEQYF. In DNA, the CDR3 is TGTGCCAGCAGACTACTAGCGGGGCACGAGCAGTACTTC.

V is TRBV6-2 or TRBV6-3 and J is TRBJ1-5; no clear D. The germline V gene encodes CDR1 MNHEY and CDR2 SVGEGT. The CDR3 is 16 residues long. Trimming removed 4 bases from V and 4 bases from J, with 17 bases in between. The CDR3 loop is CASSLSDRNFNQPQHF. In DNA, the CDR3 is TGTGCCAGCAGTTTGTCGGACCGGAATTTTAATCAGCCCCAGCATTTT.

This clonotype was observed a handful of times. V is TRBV6-2 or TRBV6-3 and J is TRBJ2-7, with D possibly being TRBD2 (5 bases). Germline V gives CDR1 MNHEY, CDR2 SVGEGT. The CDR3 runs 14 residues. The V end was cut by 7 bases, the J end by 0 bases, with 13 bases between. The CDR3 DNA reads TGTGCCAGCAAACCCTCGCGGGCCTCCTACGAGCAGTACTTC. This gives the protein CASKPSRASYEQYF.

The gene calls are TRBV7-6 and TRBJ1-1; D remains unclear. Germline V gene sequence: CDR1 SGHVS, CDR2 FNYEAQ. The CDR3 is made up of 15 amino acids. V lost 3 bases to trimming and J lost 3 bases, with 14 bases between them. The CDR3 coding sequence is TGTGCCAGCAGCTTTGGGAGGGTCGGAGACACTGAAGCTTTCTTT. Translated: CASSFGRVGDTEAFF.

This clonotype occurred a few times. The J gene is TRBJ2-7, the V gene TRBV27, with D unresolved. V was clipped by 4 bases and J by 2 bases, with 12 bases between them. The CDR3 length is 14 residues. Germline assignment: CDR1 MNHEY and CDR2 SMNVEV (reference sequence). The CDR3 sequence is CASSYHNTAYEQYF. The CDR3 DNA reads TGTGCCAGCAGTTACCACAATACCGCCTACGAGCAGTACTTC.

This clonotype was picked up many times. The chain carries TRBV2 and TRBJ2-7; the D call may be TRBD1 or TRBD2 (5 bases each). In germline, CDR1 is SNHLY, CDR2 FYNNEI. Trimming cost V 7 bases and J 7 bases, with 14 bases left between them. There are 12 residues in the CDR3. In DNA form, the CDR3 reads TGTGCCAGCACTCAGGGTCCGGGGGAGCAGTACTTC. It codes for CASTQGPGEQYF.

This clonotype was recorded at least ten times. This chain connects TRBV19 to TRBJ1-2; D ambiguous. CDR3 size: 13 residues. The germline gives CDR1 LNHDA, CDR2 SQIVND (reference sequence). V dropped 6 bases and J dropped 6 bases, with 14 bases sitting between them. CDR3 nucleotide sequence: TGTGCCAGTAGCGTAGGCAGAGGACATGGCTACACCTTC. Its protein is CASSVGRGHGYTF.

The CDR3 sequence: CAWSAFSYNEQFF. The CDR3 region has the DNA TGTGCCTGGAGTGCCTTTAGTTACAATGAGCAGTTCTTC. The rearrangement uses TRBV30 and TRBJ2-1; D is undetermined. The CDR3 runs 13 residues. Trimming left V 1 base short and J 4 bases short, with 8 bases between. Looked up from germline, CDR1 is GTSNPN and CDR2 is SVGIG (reference sequence).

This clonotype appeared many times. The rearrangement joins TRBV6-2 or TRBV6-3 to TRBJ2-2; D is unresolved. Germline V gene sequence: CDR1 MNHEY, CDR2 SVGEGT. V dropped 8 bases and J dropped 0 bases, with 7 bases sitting between them. The CDR3 is made up of 13 amino acids. CDR3: CASGRANTGELFF. DNA for the CDR3: TGTGCCAGCGGTAGGGCGAACACCGGGGAGCTGTTTTTT.

The table lists this clonotype with many counts. V gene TRBV6-2 or TRBV6-3 combines with J gene TRBJ2-7; the D is unclear. The germline V and J ends were trimmed by 1 base and 0 bases, with 10 bases remaining between them. In germline, CDR1 is MNHEY, CDR2 SVGEGT. This CDR3 is built from 15 residues. The CDR3 bases are TGTGCCAGCAGTTACTATGGCGTATCCTCCTACGAGCAGTACTTC. It is translated as CASSYYGVSSYEQYF.

This clonotype was seen at least ten times. This sequence joins TRBV30 and TRBJ1-1; D ambiguous. This CDR3 is 12 amino acids long. Trimming took off 1 base at V and 3 bases at J, with 6 bases between the two ends. CDR1 is GTSNPN, CDR2 SVGIG, per germline (reference sequence). CDR3 loop: CAWSARDTEAFF. The CDR3 DNA sequence: TGTGCCTGGAGTGCAAGGGACACTGAAGCTTTCTTT.

This clonotype was counted many times. This chain links TRBV7-2 with TRBJ2-2; D perhaps matches TRBD1 (6 bases). There are 15 residues in the CDR3. V lost 3 bases, J lost 6 bases, and 14 bases lay in between. Per germline, CDR1 SGHTA and CDR2 FQGNSA. CDR3 coding DNA: TGTGCCAGCAGCTTCAAGGGGGTGGGGGCCGGGGAGCTGTTTTTT. The encoded protein is CASSFKGVGAGELFF.

The table lists this clonotype with a few counts. The rearrangement uses TRBV6-1 and TRBJ1-1; 7 positions agree with TRBD1. Germline values: CDR1 MNHNS, CDR2 SASEGT. Losses at the gene ends were 5 bases for V and 6 bases for J; bases not matched to a gene: 6. The CDR3 covers 13 residues. The chain's CDR3 is CASSQTGRAEAFF. CDR3 bases: TGTGCCAGCAGTCAGACAGGGAGGGCTGAAGCTTTCTTT.

This clonotype was counted once. This may be a read error: a much more frequent sequence differs by one nucleotide. V and J are TRBV2 and TRBJ2-5; TRBD1 aligns across 7 bases. There are 16 residues in the CDR3. Germline V gene lookup returns CDR1 SNHLY and CDR2 FYNNEI. The CDR3 nucleotides read TGTGCCAGCAGCTCCCCGGGACAGCCGTACCAAGAGACCCGGTACTTC. Translation: CASSSPGQPYQETRYF.

There are a few counts of this clonotype. The chain uses TRBV7-9 and TRBJ2-5, with 7 bases matching TRBD1. J gave up 2 bases and V 5 bases, and 20 bases lay outside the gene matches. Germline V CDR1 and CDR2: SEHNR, FQNEAQ (reference sequence). The CDR3 length is 19 residues. As DNA, the CDR3 is TGTGCCAGCAGCCGGGCGGAGTGGTACAGGGGCACCCGACAAGAGACCCAGTACTTC. Translated: CASSRAEWYRGTRQETQYF. The variable domain in full, completed from reference TRBV7-9 and TRBJ2-5, reads DTGVSQNPRHKITKRGQNVTFRCDPISEHNRLYWYRQTLGQGPEFLTYFQNEAQLEKSRLLSDRFSAERPKGSFSTLEIQRTEQGDSAMYLCASSRAEWYRGTRQETQYFGPGTRLLVL.

The rearrangement joins TRBV28 to TRBJ1-1; D possibly corresponds to TRBD1 (5 bases). The V gene's germline CDR1 is MDHEN and CDR2 SYDVKM. The length of the CDR3 is 14 residues. V gave up 7 bases and J gave up 4 bases, with 16 bases separating them. The CDR3 nucleotides read TGTGCCAGCATTTTTACGAGTGGGGGCACTGAAGCTTTCTTT. It codes for CASIFTSGGTEAFF.

This clonotype was observed many times. V and J are TRBV12-3 or TRBV12-4 and TRBJ1-1; no definite D call. CDR3 length equals 12 residues. Trimming took off 9 bases at V and 5 bases at J, with 13 bases between the two ends. CDR3 bases: TGTGCCAGTTCACGTATTGCAACTGAAGCTTTCTTT. The encoded protein is CASSRIATEAFF.

Comment on this clonotype: With a much larger clone just one base away, this may be a read error. This chain connects TRBV6-5 to TRBJ2-5; tentatively, D is TRBD1 (6 bases). The CDR3 is made up of 14 amino acids. Looked up from germline, CDR1 is MNHEY and CDR2 is SVGAGI. CDR3 region: CVSSYAIGGETQYF. The CDR3 DNA follows: TGTGTCAGCAGTTACGCGATTGGGGGCGAGACCCAGTACTTC.

This clonotype occurred many times. The V and J genes are TRBV28 and TRBJ1-1; D remains ambiguous. Germline V gives CDR1 MDHEN, CDR2 SYDVKM. V lost 2 bases and J 7 bases, leaving 8 bases between the germline ends. This CDR3 has 12 residues. CDR3 bases: TGTGCCAGCAGTTTAGGGGATAGTGAAGCTTTCTTT. Translation gives CASSLGDSEAFF.